Here is one T cell receptor beta chain with its context. What it binds is not known. The definition of stable Graves' hyperthyroidism was no ophthalmopathy progression within 18 months. Uncontrolled infections, other autoimmune diseases, pregnancy or lactation led to exclusion of patients. The data were obtained in a study of T cells in Graves' hyperthyroidism and ophthalmopathy. Study-level points and caveats: By a 13 V-J model, ophthalmopathy was set apart from stable hyperthyroidism.

J was trimmed by 8 bases and V by 6 bases; bases with no gene match: 15. The CDR3 is made up of 15 amino acids. Germline-derived CDR1 and CDR2 are DFQATT and SNEGSKA (reference sequence). RNA transcripts provided the source from which TCR beta CDR3 regions were amplified. Primed by the HTBI set, a first-round RT-PCR was run on the TCR CDR3. A single record per CDR3 protein comes from TCRdb applying MiXCR to the multiplex PCR reads. The sample has 800,000 or so distinct CDR3 sequences; roughly 40% are singletons. The V and J genes are TRBV20-1 and TRBJ1-4; 7 nucleotides align to TRBD1. Sequenced material: blood. The clonotype was recovered from a man aged 18 to 35 with Graves' hyperthyroidism. CDR3 sequence (DNA): TGCAGTGCCCCGGACAGGAGGCTCGGAAAAGAAAAACTGTTTTTT. Translation gives CSAPDRRLGKEKLFF.